Reported below is one T cell receptor beta chain. Its antigen remains unknown. The V gene lost 0 bases and the J gene lost 5 bases, with 14 bases spanning the gap. CDR3 length: 15 residues. Germline V gene lookup returns CDR1 SGHNT and CDR2 YYREEE (reference sequence). These data come from a study of cytomegalovirus exposure and HLA in healthy donors. 13 Jbeta primers and 60 Vbeta primers were used for the PCR. Sequencing used immunoSEQ multiplex PCR; TCRdb keeps in-frame clones, though not all of them. The sample lists some 120,000 clones, roughly 17% occurring once. Study outcomes and limitations: Most TCR beta V segments were productive about 90% or about 30% of the time in an earlier analysis. Sequence variants that were highly shared formed a cluster that was likely a sequencing artifact.

The TCR was taken from a female donor in good health and CMV-seropositive. V and J are TRBV5-4 and TRBJ2-5; D call uncertain. Sequencing used PBMCs. CDR3 sequence (DNA): TGTGCCAGCAGCTTGGACCCCCTGCTTAGCGAGACCCAGTACTTC. Its protein product is CASSLDPLLSETQYF.